This passage covers 18 T cell receptor beta chains from one sample sequenced in a study of T cells in tuberculosis listed by TCRdb under 2018. Library creation used the immunoSEQ multiplex PCR assay. What TCRdb holds here is the immuneACCESS table cut down to in-frame rearrangements. Part of the clones is not present; checked against another copy, under half of the missing clones reflect an unresolved V gene, and the others are unexplained. Here the sample has approximately 40,000 clones; 94% occur a single time. The top ten clonotypes cover roughly 4% of the sample. This specimen's time point label, per the study, means: new active TB diagnosis, blood taken before or within 7 days of starting treatment. Sequencing used PBMCs, obtained at tuberculosis diagnosis. The source is an adult with tuberculosis.

In this sample, this clone turned up a few times. The DNA for the CDR3 is TGTGCCAGCAGTGAATTCGGGACAGGGATTTACGAGCAGTACTTC. As protein: CASSEFGTGIYEQYF. This chain links TRBV6-1 with TRBJ2-7; 9 nucleotides line up with TRBD1. V gave up 2 bases and J gave up 4 bases; unmatched junction bases: 6. This CDR3 contains 15 residues. Germline CDR1 MNHNS, CDR2 SASEGT.

V usage is TRBV18 and J usage is TRBJ2-7, with unresolved D. The CDR3 is 12 amino acids. CDR1 and CDR2 (germline): KGHSH, LQKENI. V was clipped by 6 bases and J by 4 bases, with 10 bases between them. The CDR3 sequence is CASSPHRYEQYF. DNA for the CDR3: TGTGCCAGCTCGCCTCACAGATACGAGCAGTACTTC.

This chain connects TRBV2 to TRBJ1-5; D is perhaps TRBD1 (6 bases). CDR1 is SNHLY, CDR2 FYNNEI, per germline. The CDR3 consists of 14 residues. Trimming pared 8 bases from V and 4 bases from J, leaving 15 bases between. DNA of the CDR3: TGTGCCAGCTTGGGGGACGGGACAAATCAGCCCCAGCATTTT. As protein: CASLGDGTNQPQHF.

V is TRBV9 and J is TRBJ1-1, with no clear D. Germline V gene sequence: CDR1 SGDLS, CDR2 YYNGEE. This CDR3 region has 14 residues. V was clipped by 0 bases and J by 1 base, with 7 bases between them. CDR3 sequence reads: CASSVVPGNTEAFF. The CDR3 coding sequence is TGTGCCAGCAGCGTAGTTCCGGGGAACACTGAAGCTTTCTTT.

The rearrangement joins TRBV19 to TRBJ1-1; TRBD1 might be the D (6 bases). The CDR3 has 14 amino acids. V was pared by 2 bases and J by 2 bases, with 9 bases between. The germline CDR1 and CDR2 sequences are LNHDA and SQIVND (reference sequence). In nucleotides, the CDR3 is TGTGCCAGTAGTATAACCAGGGGTAACACTGAAGCTTTCTTT. This encodes CASSITRGNTEAFF.

In regard to this clone: At one end, the junction sequence differs from germline, possibly due to a read error. The chain joins TRBV7-3 to TRBJ1-2, with 10 nucleotides matching TRBD1. Germline CDR1 SGHTA, CDR2 FQGTGA. The CDR3 contains 16 residues. CDR3 residues: CASSLTPGDRGNGYTF. Written as DNA, the CDR3 is TGTGCCAGCAGCCTAACCCCCGGGGACAGGGGAAATGGCTACACCTTC.

V usage is TRBV5-8 and J usage is TRBJ1-2, with 9 bases identical to TRBD1. The CDR3 spans 15 residues. Per the germline V gene, CDR1 is SGHTS and CDR2 is YDEGEE. V shed 6 bases, J shed 6 bases, and the junction held 12 bases outside the gene matches. The CDR3: CASTRGRRTGDGYTF. Here the CDR3 DNA reads TGTGCCAGCACCAGGGGGCGCCGGACAGGGGATGGCTACACCTTC.

The chain combines TRBV10-2 with TRBJ2-2; D unclear. CDR1 and CDR2 (germline): WSHSY, SAAADI. Trimming cost V 6 bases and J 0 bases, with 5 bases left between them. The CDR3 totals 13 residues. CDR3 sequence reads: CASRSSNTGELFF. The CDR3 DNA reads TGCGCCAGCAGGTCGTCGAACACCGGGGAGCTGTTTTTT.

The V call is TRBV4-2, the J call TRBJ1-1; 10 bases align to TRBD1. V shed 0 bases, J shed 9 bases, and the junction held 4 bases outside the gene matches. Per the germline V gene, CDR1 is LGHNA and CDR2 is YNFKEQ. The CDR3 extends over 14 amino acids. CDR3 amino acids: CASSQDRGQGKAFF. The CDR3 DNA reads TGTGCCAGCAGCCAAGACCGGGGACAGGGGAAAGCTTTCTTT.

Regarding this clone: One junction end does not reproduce the germline sequence, and a read error may be involved. The chain combines TRBV7-2 with TRBJ1-1, with D possibly TRBD1 on 5 matching bases. This CDR3 spans 15 amino acids. Germline lookup yields CDR1 SGHTA and CDR2 FQGNSA. The CDR3 loop reads CASSSTPGGAVRAIF. DNA for the CDR3: TGTGCCAGCAGCTCAACCCCGGGTGGGGCCGTCAGGGCTATCTTT.

This sequence joins TRBV11-2 and TRBJ2-3, with 7 nucleotides matching TRBD2. From germline, CDR1 is SGHAT and CDR2 FQNNGV. CDR3 length equals 14 residues. Unmatched junction bases numbered 14, after V lost 11 bases and J lost 6 bases. For the CDR3, the DNA is TGTGCCGCCAGACTAGCCGGGACCGGGGATACGCAGTATTTT. It encodes CAARLAGTGDTQYF. Looking up the rest from reference TRBV11-2 and TRBJ2-3 gives the full variable domain: EAGVAQSPRYKIIEKRQSVAFWCNPISGHATLYWYQQILGQGPKLLIQFQNNGVVDDSQLPKDRFSAERLKGVDSTLKIQPAKLEDSAVYLCAARLAGTGDTQYFGPGTRLTVL.

This clone was picked up one time. The gene calls are TRBV11-2 and TRBJ2-2, with D hard to call. Germline CDR1 is SGHAT and CDR2 is FQNNGV. V was cut by 1 base and J by 5 bases, with 8 bases left in between. The CDR3 runs 14 residues. The CDR3: CASSLVTGTGELFF. CDR3 coding DNA: TGTGCCAGCAGCTTAGTAACCGGGACCGGGGAGCTGTTTTTT.

The V and J genes are TRBV27 and TRBJ2-1; tentative D call: TRBD2 (5 bases). The CDR3 is made up of 11 amino acids. Trimming cost V 6 bases and J 5 bases, with 5 bases left between them. Germline CDR1 is MNHEY and CDR2 is SMNVEV (reference sequence). The CDR3 region has the DNA TGTGCCAGCAGCGGGGACAATGAGCAGTTCTTC. Translated, it gives CASSGDNEQFF.

The J gene is TRBJ1-2, the V gene TRBV6-1, with D possibly TRBD1 on 5 matching bases. Trimming removed 5 bases at V and 4 bases at J, with 14 bases between. CDR1 and CDR2 (germline): MNHNS, SASEGT. This CDR3 is 14 amino acids long. As DNA, the CDR3 is TGTGCCAGCAGTCTCTCATCCGGGGGCTATGGCTACACCTTC. As protein: CASSLSSGGYGYTF.

The chain has TRBV7-2 and TRBJ2-6; maybe TRBD1 (6 bases). The ends were cut back, 3 bases at V and 5 bases at J, with 17 bases in the middle. The CDR3 has 17 residues. Germline CDR1 is SGHTA and CDR2 is FQGNSA. The CDR3 DNA reads as TGTGCCAGCAGCTTGACCGGACAGACCACTCGGGCCAACGTCCTGACTTTC. This gives the protein CASSLTGQTTRANVLTF.

The V and J genes are TRBV5-1 and TRBJ1-2; D not certain. With 0 bases removed from V and 3 bases from J, the gap between germline ends came to 9 bases. Germline CDR1 SGHRS, CDR2 YFSETQ. This CDR3 comprises 14 residues. DNA of the CDR3: TGCGCCAGCAGCTTGGCGGGGATCGACTATGGCTACACCTTC. Its protein is CASSLAGIDYGYTF.

The chain uses TRBV4-1 and TRBJ1-3, with D perhaps matching TRBD1 (6 bases). Germline V gene lookup returns CDR1 MGHRA and CDR2 YSYEKL. The CDR3 is 15 residues long. The ends were cut back, 3 bases at V and 0 bases at J, with 9 bases in the middle. The CDR3 here is CASSQAGASGNTIYF. The CDR3 bases are TGCGCCAGCAGCCAGGCGGGGGCCTCTGGAAACACCATATATTTT.

This sequence joins TRBV12-5 and TRBJ1-5; 7 bases line up with TRBD1. V lost 7 bases and J lost 9; bases outside the gene matches: 9. This CDR3 comprises 13 residues. CDR1 is LGHNT, CDR2 FRNRAP, per germline. The CDR3 coding sequence is TGTGCTAGTGCCACGACAGGGTTTTGGCCCCAGCATTTT. Its protein product is CASATTGFWPQHF.